The rows below give T cell receptor beta chains drawn from one sample of a study of blood T cell repertoires in COVID-19. The assay was immunoSEQ multiplex PCR, and TCRdb's table has in-frame clones only and misses some. Of about 220,000 clones listed, about 85% are singletons. Sequenced input: peripheral blood. These TCRs come from a man between 45 and 60 years old who had recovered from COVID-19. CDR3s leave out the opening cysteine and the closing phenylalanine or tryptophan. The D gene is left open where the match is weak. Size is stated for part of the rows, as once, few or many counts, or as a class when the clone is expanded.

>once|TRBJ1-2|TRBV2|TRBD1
ASSRDRGGGYT
>-|TRBJ1-1|TRBV18|-
ASSPLTSSEAF
>-|TRBJ2-7|TRBV3-1/TRBV3-2|-
ASSQVSTYEQY
>-|TRBJ2-2|TRBV21-1|-
ASGRLAGILSGELF
>-|TRBJ2-2|TRBV7-9|TRBD1
ASSSLDRTRLSNTGELF
>-|TRBJ2-7|TRBV12-2|-
ASRLGAVPPSLGMSEQY
>-|TRBJ1-1|TRBV5-1|TRBD1
ASRLTGGVMNTEAF
>few|TRBJ2-7|TRBV28|TRBD1
ASSFMGQGYEQY
>-|TRBJ1-1|TRBV11-2|-
ASSPAAYRAF
>-|TRBJ2-1|TRBV7-6|-
ASSLAVEGTMYNEQF
>once|TRBJ2-3|TRBV11-2|TRBD2
ASTYPGLLAGALDTQY
>few|TRBJ1-1|TRBV19|TRBD1
ASRLPGQGFTEAF
>-|TRBJ2-1|TRBV11-2|TRBD2
ASSLVASGLHNEQF
>-|TRBJ2-7|TRBV5-1|-
ANHGGALGYEQY
>-|TRBJ1-3|TRBV12-3/TRBV12-4|-
ASSFAPGNTIY
>-|TRBJ2-7|TRBV10-1|TRBD2
ASSAGTSTPQY
>-|TRBJ2-7|TRBV19|TRBD2
ASSNQRDSNYEQY
>-|TRBJ2-7|TRBV19|-
ASSIVASSYEQY
>-|TRBJ2-2|TRBV27|-
ASSSLGGATGELF
>few|TRBJ2-5|TRBV19|-
ASSQTRQETQY
>-|TRBJ2-7|TRBV19|-
ASSRGQSYEQY
>-|TRBJ2-7|TRBV30|-
AWSEHSYEQY